This T cell receptor (beta chain) was retrieved from a study of blood T cells in healthy people across ages. Study-level information: About one barcoded beta molecule per two T cells was captured by template switching. Study outcomes and limitations: Considered underestimates were the diversity estimates obtained from one million T cells.

Sample-barcoded 5' priming and a J-beta primer mix drove a second PCR of roughly 7 to 11 cycles. Via MiXCR, TCRdb re-called the 5' RACE reads, giving one row per CDR3 protein. This table holds more than 700,000 distinct CDR3 sequences, around 45% found once. As for this clonotype: Its antigen remains unidentified.

The TCR was taken from a man aged 80 or over in good health. The sequencing sample was made of blood.

CDR3 DNA: TGTGCCTGGAGCCCGGGACTAGCGGGGACAGATACGCAGTATTTT. As protein: CAWSPGLAGTDTQYF. V usage is TRBV30 and J usage is TRBJ2-3, with 13 bases lining up with TRBD2. Germline assignment: CDR1 GTSNPN and CDR2 SVGIG (reference sequence). V was pared by 3 bases and J by 3 bases, with 3 bases of the junction left unmatched. The CDR3 has 15 amino acids. The full variable domain, completed using reference TRBV30 and TRBJ2-3, is SQTIHQWPATLVQPVGSPLSLECTVEGTSNPNLYWYRQAAGRGLQLLFYSVGIGQISSEVPQNLSASRPQDRQFILSSKKLLLSDSGFYLCAWSPGLAGTDTQYFGPGTRLTVL.